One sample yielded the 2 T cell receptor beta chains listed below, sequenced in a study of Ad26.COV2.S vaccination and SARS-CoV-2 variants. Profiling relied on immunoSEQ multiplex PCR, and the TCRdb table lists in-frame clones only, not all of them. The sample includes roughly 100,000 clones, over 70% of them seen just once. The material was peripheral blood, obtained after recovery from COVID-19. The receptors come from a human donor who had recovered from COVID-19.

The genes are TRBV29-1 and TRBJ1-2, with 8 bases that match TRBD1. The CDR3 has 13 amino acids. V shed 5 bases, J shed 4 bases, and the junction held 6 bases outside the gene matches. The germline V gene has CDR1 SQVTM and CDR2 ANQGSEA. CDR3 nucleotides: TGCAGCGTTCAGGCAGGGGGCGGCTATGGCTACACCTTC. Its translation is CSVQAGGGYGYTF.

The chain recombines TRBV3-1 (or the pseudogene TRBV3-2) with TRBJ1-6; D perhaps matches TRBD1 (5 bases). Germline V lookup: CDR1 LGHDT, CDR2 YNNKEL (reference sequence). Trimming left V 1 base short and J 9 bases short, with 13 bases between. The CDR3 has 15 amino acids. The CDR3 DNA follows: TGTGCCAGCAGCCAAGGGGCAGGGTTTGCTTCACCCCTCCACTTT. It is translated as CASSQGAGFASPLHF.